The 6 T cell receptor beta chains below all came from one sample that was sequenced in a study of tumor-infiltrating lymphocytes in primary liver carcinoma. TCR beta cDNA was made from 450 to 600 ng total RNA with a constant-region primer. Sequencing libraries for TCR beta derived from three nested multiplex PCR rounds that used slightly modified ARM-PCR. A C-beta reverse primer and TRBV1-TRBV30 forward primers served in each of the first two PCR rounds, at 9 to 11 cycles apiece. In TCRdb, the multiplex PCR reads were re-called with MiXCR into one record per CDR3 protein. Of 90,000 to 150,000 distinct CDR3 sequences listed, roughly 75% are singletons. Joint extraction of RNA and DNA used roughly 19-33 mg of bulk tissue that was unsorted. The specimen was tumor-adjacent normal liver tissue. These receptors all stem from a woman aged 55 to 70 with primary liver carcinoma and hepatitis B virus infection.

The J gene is TRBJ2-7, the V gene TRBV29-1, with 7 nucleotides matching TRBD1. The CDR3 covers 14 residues. V lost 8 bases and J lost 4; bases outside the gene matches: 14. CDR1 is SQVTM, CDR2 ANQGSEA, per germline. The DNA of the CDR3 is TGCAGCATTGTGGGGACAGCGGCAACATACGAGCAGTACTTC. Encoded protein: CSIVGTAATYEQYF.

This clonotype was observed at least ten times. DNA of the CDR3: TGTGCCAGCAGCTCGGGGGGATCAGATACGCAGTATTTT. This translates into CASSSGGSDTQYF. The chain joins TRBV5-4 to TRBJ2-3, with 7 bases lining up with TRBD2. V was pared by 3 bases and J by 4 bases, with 2 bases of the junction left unmatched. The CDR3 totals 13 residues. Germline-derived CDR1 and CDR2 are SGHNT and YYREEE (reference sequence).

The V call is TRBV11-3, the J call TRBJ2-5; D call uncertain. The CDR3 covers 13 residues. Germline lookup yields CDR1 SGHNT and CDR2 YENEEA. V was shortened by 8 bases and J by 0 bases, with 10 bases between the two germline ends. This chain's CDR3 is CASQGRDQETQYF. The CDR3 DNA follows: TGTGCCAGCCAAGGACGGGACCAAGAGACCCAGTACTTC.

V usage is TRBV20-1 and J usage is TRBJ1-1; D ambiguous. Looked up from germline, CDR1 is DFQATT and CDR2 is SNEGSKA (reference sequence). The CDR3 runs 13 residues. The germline V and J ends were trimmed by 6 bases and 0 bases, with 11 bases remaining between them. CDR3 region: CSADSVMNTEAFF. In DNA form, the CDR3 reads TGCAGTGCCGATTCGGTCATGAACACTGAAGCTTTCTTT.

There are many counts of this clonotype. The V gene is TRBV18, the J gene TRBJ2-7, with TRBD2 identical over 12 bases. The CDR3 spans 15 residues. Germline V gives CDR1 KGHSH, CDR2 LQKENI. The V gene end was trimmed by 6 bases and the J gene end by 5 bases; junction bases not matched to a gene: 8. The CDR3 sequence is CASSMTSGSFHEQYF. CDR3 DNA sequence: TGTGCCAGCTCGATGACTAGCGGGAGCTTCCACGAGCAGTACTTC.

To note about this clonotype: A junction boundary mismatches the germline segment, possibly from a read error. The J gene is TRBJ1-5, the V gene TRBV6-6; D is unclear. Per germline, CDR1 MNHNY and CDR2 SVGAGI (reference sequence). CDR3 size: 14 residues. The CDR3 spells CASSLAGSNQPLHF. CDR3 DNA: TGTGCCAGCAGTTTGGCAGGAAGCAATCAGCCCCTGCATTTT.